A single T cell receptor beta chain is shown here with its context. This sample is part of a study of blood T cell repertoires in COVID-19. In the original analysis: By means of reference gene primer amplification, nucleated cell counts were estimated. Generated by immunoSEQ multiplex PCR, the TCRdb table keeps only in-frame clones and is missing some. That table gives V, J and clone size, and the DNA gave D and trimming. The data show about 48,000 clones, approximately 85% seen once. The sequence derives from a man aged 40-49 years with acute or convalescent COVID-19. Sequences were obtained from peripheral blood.

This CDR3 reads CASSPLGGGYNEQFF. As DNA, the CDR3 is TGTGCCAGCAGCCCTCTCGGGGGGGGCTACAATGAGCAGTTCTTC. The chain is built from TRBV3-1 (or the pseudogene TRBV3-2) and TRBJ2-1; 8 positions agree with TRBD2. Germline-derived CDR1 and CDR2 are LGHDT and YNNKEL (reference sequence). With V trimmed by 4 bases and J by 3 bases, 5 bases remained unmatched. This CDR3 is built from 15 residues.